This is a list of T cell receptor beta chains from one sample in a study of cytomegalovirus exposure and HLA in healthy donors. Sequenced by immunoSEQ multiplex PCR; TCRdb stores in-frame clones only, minus some. The sample data list under 200,000 clones. The sample was PBMCs. The receptor set was obtained from a man aged 25 to 40 in good health and CMV-seronegative. Each CDR3 is given with its conserved first and last residue. Fields, in order: J gene, V gene, D gene, CDR3 protein, CDR3 DNA. D genes are given only for firm matches.

j_gene: TRBJ2-3; v_gene: TRBV5-1; d_gene: TRBD2; CDR3aa: CASSTLAFNSDTQYF; CDR3nt: TGCGCCAGCAGCACACTAGCGTTCAATTCAGATACGCAGTATTTT
j_gene: TRBJ2-7; v_gene: TRBV6-5; d_gene: TRBD1; CDR3aa: CASTLRSGGSYEQYF; CDR3nt: TGTGCCAGCACCCTAAGGTCAGGGGGCAGCTACGAGCAGTACTTC
j_gene: TRBJ1-2; v_gene: TRBV6-1; d_gene: NA; CDR3aa: CASSVMNYGYTF; CDR3nt: TGTGCCAGCAGTGTCATGAACTATGGCTACACCTTC
j_gene: TRBJ2-2; v_gene: TRBV6-5; d_gene: TRBD1; CDR3aa: CASSYGQGYTGELFF; CDR3nt: TGTGCCAGCAGTTACGGACAGGGATATACCGGGGAGCTGTTTTTT
j_gene: TRBJ2-7; v_gene: TRBV27; d_gene: NA; CDR3aa: CASSWGGASLYEQYF; CDR3nt: TGTGCCAGCAGTTGGGGGGGGGCCTCACTTTACGAGCAGTACTTC
j_gene: TRBJ2-3; v_gene: TRBV9; d_gene: TRBD2; CDR3aa: CASSPHGASGGADTQYF; CDR3nt: TGTGCCAGCAGCCCCCATGGGGCTAGCGGGGGGGCAGATACGCAGTATTTT
j_gene: TRBJ1-6; v_gene: TRBV19; d_gene: NA; CDR3aa: CASSPGLQSPLHF; CDR3nt: TGTGCCAGTAGTCCAGGGCTGCAATCACCCCTCCACTTT
j_gene: TRBJ1-2; v_gene: TRBV4-1; d_gene: NA; CDR3aa: CASSQEAKNPYGYTF; CDR3nt: TGCGCCAGCAGCCAAGAGGCCAAGAACCCCTATGGCTACACCTTC
j_gene: TRBJ1-2; v_gene: TRBV29-1; d_gene: TRBD1; CDR3aa: CSVGTGNYGYTF; CDR3nt: TGCAGCGTAGGGACAGGGAACTATGGCTACACCTTC
j_gene: TRBJ1-4; v_gene: TRBV19; d_gene: TRBD1; CDR3aa: CASSLSDRRNEKLFF; CDR3nt: TGTGCCAGTAGTCTTTCGGACAGGAGGAATGAAAAACTGTTTTTT
j_gene: TRBJ1-3; v_gene: TRBV6-4; d_gene: TRBD1; CDR3aa: CASKEPSNNRGVGRSIYF; CDR3nt: TGTGCCAGCAAGGAACCCAGTAATAACAGGGGCGTTGGACGATCCATATATTTT
j_gene: TRBJ1-3; v_gene: TRBV9; d_gene: NA; CDR3aa: CASSVGRGGGTFVGNTIYF; CDR3nt: TGTGCCAGCAGCGTAGGGAGAGGGGGGGGGACATTCGTTGGAAACACCATATATTTT
j_gene: TRBJ1-1; v_gene: TRBV25-1; d_gene: NA; CDR3aa: CASSPQGFLDWAFF; CDR3nt: TGTGCCAGCAGTCCCCAGGGATTTTTGGATTGGGCTTTCTTT
j_gene: TRBJ2-7; v_gene: TRBV7-6; d_gene: NA; CDR3aa: CASSLSGFPLRQQYF; CDR3nt: TGTGCCAGCAGCTTATCCGGGTTCCCCCTTCGACAGCAGTACTTC
j_gene: TRBJ1-4; v_gene: TRBV4-1; d_gene: NA; CDR3aa: CASTLNGRANEKLFF; CDR3nt: TGCGCCAGCACTCTAAATGGGAGGGCTAATGAAAAACTGTTTTTT
j_gene: TRBJ2-2; v_gene: TRBV25-1; d_gene: TRBD1; CDR3aa: CASSATGTGNTGELFF; CDR3nt: TGTGCCAGCAGTGCCACTGGGACAGGGAACACCGGGGAGCTGTTTTTT
j_gene: TRBJ2-6; v_gene: TRBV27; d_gene: TRBD1; CDR3aa: CASSVTGGSGANVLTF; CDR3nt: TGTGCCAGCAGTGTGACAGGGGGCTCTGGGGCCAACGTCCTGACTTTC
j_gene: TRBJ2-6; v_gene: TRBV6-1; d_gene: NA; CDR3aa: CASIASGANVLTF; CDR3nt: TGTGCCAGCATTGCGTCTGGGGCCAACGTCCTGACTTTC
j_gene: TRBJ2-5; v_gene: TRBV11-3; d_gene: TRBD1; CDR3aa: CASSGWTGYKETQYF; CDR3nt: TGTGCCAGCAGCGGATGGACAGGGTATAAGGAGACCCAGTACTTC
j_gene: TRBJ2-7; v_gene: TRBV9; d_gene: NA; CDR3aa: CASSRDISYEQYF; CDR3nt: TGTGCCAGCAGCAGAGACATTTCCTACGAGCAGTACTTC
j_gene: TRBJ2-7; v_gene: TRBV5-4; d_gene: TRBD1; CDR3aa: CASSLVDRDNYEQYF; CDR3nt: TGTGCCAGCAGCTTAGTGGACAGGGATAACTACGAGCAGTACTTC
j_gene: TRBJ1-1; v_gene: TRBV11-2; d_gene: TRBD1; CDR3aa: CASSLTGAPEAFF; CDR3nt: TGTGCCAGCAGCTTGACAGGGGCCCCTGAAGCTTTCTTT
j_gene: TRBJ2-7; v_gene: TRBV5-1; d_gene: TRBD1; CDR3aa: CASSLEGQGSYEQYF; CDR3nt: TGCGCCAGCAGCTTGGAGGGACAGGGCTCCTACGAGCAGTACTTC
j_gene: TRBJ2-3; v_gene: TRBV9; d_gene: TRBD2; CDR3aa: CASSGTSGTSTDTQYF; CDR3nt: TGTGCCAGCAGCGGAACTAGCGGGACTTCCACAGATACGCAGTATTTT
j_gene: TRBJ1-1; v_gene: TRBV5-1; d_gene: TRBD1; CDR3aa: CASSLARGQGLRNTEAFF; CDR3nt: TGCGCCAGCAGCTTGGCACGGGGACAGGGCCTGAGGAACACTGAAGCTTTCTTT
j_gene: TRBJ2-1; v_gene: TRBV28; d_gene: NA; CDR3aa: CASSLRGSNEQFF; CDR3nt: TGTGCCAGCAGTTTGAGGGGGTCCAATGAGCAGTTCTTC
j_gene: TRBJ1-3; v_gene: TRBV7-9; d_gene: NA; CDR3aa: CASSLDRAGNTIYF; CDR3nt: TGTGCCAGCAGCCTCGACAGAGCTGGAAACACCATATATTTT
j_gene: TRBJ1-5; v_gene: TRBV18; d_gene: TRBD1; CDR3aa: CASSPVGQGNQPQHF; CDR3nt: TGTGCCAGCTCACCTGTGGGACAGGGCAATCAGCCCCAGCATTTT
j_gene: TRBJ1-2; v_gene: TRBV6-5; d_gene: TRBD1; CDR3aa: CASSYQGQGSLYGYTF; CDR3nt: TGTGCCAGCAGTTACCAAGGACAGGGATCATTATATGGCTACACCTTC
j_gene: TRBJ2-5; v_gene: TRBV5-1; d_gene: TRBD2; CDR3aa: CASRWTSGGLGETQYF; CDR3nt: TGCGCCAGCAGATGGACTAGCGGGGGGCTTGGAGAGACCCAGTACTTC
j_gene: TRBJ2-7; v_gene: TRBV30; d_gene: TRBD1; CDR3aa: CAWSTGGSSYEQYF; CDR3nt: TGTGCCTGGAGTACAGGGGGATCATCCTACGAGCAGTACTTC
j_gene: TRBJ2-7; v_gene: TRBV4-1; d_gene: NA; CDR3aa: CASSQAGAYEQYF; CDR3nt: TGCGCCAGCAGCCAAGCGGGTGCGTACGAGCAGTACTTC
j_gene: TRBJ1-1; v_gene: TRBV5-1; d_gene: NA; CDR3aa: CASSPRGGTEAFF; CDR3nt: TGCGCCAGCAGCCCCCGGGGTGGGACTGAAGCTTTCTTT
j_gene: TRBJ1-2; v_gene: TRBV6-6; d_gene: NA; CDR3aa: CASSYAETGRDGYTF; CDR3nt: TGTGCCAGCAGTTACGCCGAGACAGGCCGGGATGGCTACACCTTC
j_gene: TRBJ2-3; v_gene: TRBV6-6; d_gene: TRBD2; CDR3aa: CASRPRAGGSTDTQYF; CDR3nt: TGTGCCAGCAGGCCTCGAGCGGGGGGGTCCACAGATACGCAGTATTTT
j_gene: TRBJ2-7; v_gene: TRBV11-2; d_gene: TRBD2; CDR3aa: CASSSLSGLAETYEQYF; CDR3nt: TGTGCCAGCAGCTCGCTCTCGGGACTAGCGGAGACCTACGAGCAGTACTTC